These 10 T cell receptor beta chains were all obtained from the same sample, sequenced in a study of T cell responses to AZD1222 COVID-19 vaccine. Method: immunoSEQ multiplex PCR; TCRdb's copy keeps in-frame clones and lacks some. The table lists 100,000 to 150,000 clones, 90% of them singletons. The specimen was peripheral blood, collected on day 0 of MenACWY control vaccination. All receptors come from an adult in good health.

Written as DNA, the CDR3 is TGTGCCAGCAGCACTCCTCACAGGGGCCCAAGCTCCTACGAGCAGTACGTC. Its translation is CASSTPHRGPSSYEQYV. V is TRBV28 and J is TRBJ2-7, with 7 bases that match TRBD1. CDR1 and CDR2 from the germline V gene are MDHEN and SYDVKM. With V trimmed by 6 bases and J by 0 bases, 14 bases remained unmatched. The CDR3 contains 17 residues.

This clone showed up just once. The rearrangement joins TRBV28 to TRBJ2-2; D not certain. There are 14 residues in the CDR3. Germline CDR1 is MDHEN and CDR2 is SYDVKM. V was pared by 10 bases and J by 11 bases, with 23 bases between. The CDR3 is CATSGDTGRRELFF. The DNA of the CDR3 is TGTGCCACTTCTGGCGACACGGGTAGGAGAGAGCTGTTTTTT.

The rearrangement links TRBV4-1 to TRBJ1-6; 10 bases match TRBD1. The CDR3 has 17 residues. In germline, CDR1 is MGHRA, CDR2 YSYEKL. The junction had 12 bases not matched to a gene; V was cut back by 4 bases and J by 9 bases. CDR3 region: CASSPKGLGTGVSPLHF. The DNA of the CDR3 is TGCGCCAGCAGCCCTAAGGGTCTGGGGACAGGGGTTTCACCCCTCCACTTT.

V is TRBV5-5 and J is TRBJ1-2; the match to TRBD1 covers 8 bases. Germline CDR1 is SGHKS and CDR2 is YYEKEE (reference sequence). Germline trimming cut 2 bases from V and 9 bases from J; bases unmatched to any gene: 6. The CDR3 sequence is 13 residues long. CDR3 bases: TGTGCCAGCAGCTTTGGTACAGGGGGAAGCTACACCTTC. This sequence encodes CASSFGTGGSYTF. The variable domain in full, with the rest retrieved from reference TRBV5-5 and TRBJ1-2, is DAGVTQSPTHLIKTRGQQVTLRCSPISGHKSVSWYQQVLGQGPQFIFQYYEKEERGRGNFPDRFSARQFPNYSSELNVNALLLGDSALYLCASSFGTGGSYTFGSGTRLTVV.

The chain has TRBV12-3 or TRBV12-4 and TRBJ2-1; possible D gene TRBD2, 5 bases. This CDR3 has 13 residues. V was cut by 6 bases and J by 8 bases, with 14 bases left in between. In nucleotides, the CDR3 is TGTGCCAGCAGCCTACTAGGGAGTTATGAGCAGTTCTTC. It specifies CASSLLGSYEQFF.

J is TRBJ2-7 and V is TRBV2, with 8 bases identical to TRBD2. The CDR3 is made up of 15 amino acids. V shed 8 bases, J shed 4 bases, and the junction held 13 bases outside the gene matches. The germline gives CDR1 SNHLY, CDR2 FYNNEI. The CDR3 DNA follows: TGTGCCAGCGGAGGGGGGACTAGGAGACAATACGAGCAGTACTTC. This codes for CASGGGTRRQYEQYF.

The J gene is TRBJ1-6, the V gene TRBV13; D remains ambiguous. This CDR3 has 14 amino acids. Per germline, CDR1 PRHDT and CDR2 FYEKMQ (reference sequence). V was trimmed by 0 bases and J by 8 bases, leaving 8 bases between them. CDR3: CASSLGDGYSPLHF. The CDR3 nucleotides are TGTGCCAGCAGCTTAGGGGACGGATATTCACCCCTCCACTTT.

This clone appeared a single time. The chain joins TRBV28 to TRBJ1-5; D ambiguous. V was trimmed by 5 bases and J by 3 bases, leaving 14 bases between them. Germline V lookup: CDR1 MDHEN, CDR2 SYDVKM. The CDR3 length is 15 residues. The CDR3 DNA reads TGTGCCAGCAGTCTCGGCGGGCTAACCAATCAGCCCCAGCATTTT. Translated, it gives CASSLGGLTNQPQHF.

The chain couples TRBV4-1 to TRBJ2-5, with a weak D call TRBD2 (5 bases). With 0 bases removed from V and 5 bases from J, the gap between germline ends came to 10 bases. The CDR3 is made up of 14 amino acids. Germline CDR1 reads MGHRA; CDR2 reads YSYEKL. The CDR3 region has the DNA TGCGCCAGCAGCCAAGATCTGGGCGGGGAGACCCAGTACTTC. Translating it yields CASSQDLGGETQYF.

The chain employs TRBV30 and TRBJ1-2; D is ambiguous. The CDR3 is 13 amino acids. CDR1 is GTSNPN, CDR2 SVGIG, per germline (reference sequence). V was clipped by 2 bases and J by 3 bases, with 10 bases between them. The CDR3 nucleotides read TGTGCCTGGAGTCATCGGTGGGACTATGGCTACACCTTC. Its translation is CAWSHRWDYGYTF.